These T cell receptor beta chains were read from a single sample in a study of radiotherapy plus CTLA-4 blockade in lung cancer. Measured with immunoSEQ multiplex PCR; TCRdb has only the in-frame clones, and not every one. The sample gives 55,000 to 65,000 clones, around 69% of which show up once; 2.5% to 3.5% is in the top ten. This material consisted of peripheral blood, taken from a patient treated with radiotherapy plus ipilimumab. The receptor set was obtained from a human donor with non-small cell lung cancer who had a complete response to radiotherapy plus ipilimumab. Each CDR3 is given with its conserved first and last residue. The D gene is left open where the match is weak. The listing skips clone size in some rows; elsewhere it reads once, few, many or a size class.

v_call	j_call	clone_size	d_call	cdr3_aa	cdr3_nt
TRBV4-3	TRBJ2-1	once	NA	CASSRRDRGNEQFF	TGCGCCAGCAGCCGGAGGGATAGGGGCAATGAGCAGTTCTTC
TRBV6-5	TRBJ2-7	few	NA	CASSLDLRGEQYF	TGTGCCAGCAGCCTTGATTTGAGAGGCGAGCAGTACTTC
TRBV25-1	TRBJ2-6	NA	NA	CASSRPSGANVLTF	TGTGCCAGCAGTCGTCCGTCCGGGGCCAACGTCCTGACTTTC
TRBV5-1	TRBJ2-2	NA	TRBD2	CASTSLAGDTGELFF	TGCGCCAGCACCTCGCTAGCGGGAGACACCGGGGAGCTGTTTTTT
TRBV9	TRBJ1-4	NA	NA	CASSVAGSAEKLFF	TGTGCCAGCAGCGTAGCAGGGTCGGCTGAAAAACTGTTTTTT
TRBV6-1	TRBJ1-6	NA	NA	CASSADRSSYNSPLHF	TGTGCCAGCAGTGCGGACAGAAGCTCCTATAATTCACCCCTCCACTTT
TRBV7-8	TRBJ2-1	NA	NA	CASLLSRQQGQFF	TGTGCCAGCTTACTTTCGAGACAGCAAGGGCAGTTCTTC
TRBV5-4	TRBJ2-3	NA	NA	CASSPVTGPTDTQYF	TGTGCCAGCAGCCCGGTGACAGGTCCCACAGATACGCAGTATTTT
TRBV18	TRBJ2-1	NA	NA	CASSPEGGDHNEQFF	TGTGCCAGCTCACCTGAAGGGGGGGACCACAATGAGCAGTTCTTC
TRBV2	TRBJ2-5	once	NA	CASSEVGAGQETQYF	TGTGCCAGCAGTGAAGTGGGCGCGGGCCAAGAGACCCAGTACTTC
TRBV9	TRBJ2-5	once	NA	CASSVGSRQETQYF	TGTGCCAGCAGCGTGGGCTCGAGACAAGAGACCCAGTACTTC
TRBV28	TRBJ1-1	NA	NA	CASRGWGGEAFF	TGTGCCAGCAGGGGGTGGGGAGGTGAAGCTTTCTTT
TRBV5-4	TRBJ2-5	NA	TRBD2	CASSADGISGRAATQYF	TGTGCCAGCAGCGCTGATGGCATTAGCGGGAGGGCCGCGACCCAGTACTTC
TRBV30	TRBJ2-2	NA	NA	CAWRQNTGELFF	TGTGCCTGGAGACAGAACACCGGGGAGCTGTTTTTT
TRBV27	TRBJ2-7	NA	TRBD2	CASRGTSGPNSYEQYF	TGTGCCAGCAGGGGGACTAGCGGCCCTAATTCCTACGAGCAGTACTTC
TRBV30	TRBJ2-7	NA	NA	CAWSVAPRQYF	TGTGCCTGGAGCGTCGCGCCTCGGCAGTACTTC
TRBV19	TRBJ1-1	NA	NA	CASSIGPGAAFF	TGTGCCAGTAGTATAGGTCCAGGGGCGGCTTTCTTT